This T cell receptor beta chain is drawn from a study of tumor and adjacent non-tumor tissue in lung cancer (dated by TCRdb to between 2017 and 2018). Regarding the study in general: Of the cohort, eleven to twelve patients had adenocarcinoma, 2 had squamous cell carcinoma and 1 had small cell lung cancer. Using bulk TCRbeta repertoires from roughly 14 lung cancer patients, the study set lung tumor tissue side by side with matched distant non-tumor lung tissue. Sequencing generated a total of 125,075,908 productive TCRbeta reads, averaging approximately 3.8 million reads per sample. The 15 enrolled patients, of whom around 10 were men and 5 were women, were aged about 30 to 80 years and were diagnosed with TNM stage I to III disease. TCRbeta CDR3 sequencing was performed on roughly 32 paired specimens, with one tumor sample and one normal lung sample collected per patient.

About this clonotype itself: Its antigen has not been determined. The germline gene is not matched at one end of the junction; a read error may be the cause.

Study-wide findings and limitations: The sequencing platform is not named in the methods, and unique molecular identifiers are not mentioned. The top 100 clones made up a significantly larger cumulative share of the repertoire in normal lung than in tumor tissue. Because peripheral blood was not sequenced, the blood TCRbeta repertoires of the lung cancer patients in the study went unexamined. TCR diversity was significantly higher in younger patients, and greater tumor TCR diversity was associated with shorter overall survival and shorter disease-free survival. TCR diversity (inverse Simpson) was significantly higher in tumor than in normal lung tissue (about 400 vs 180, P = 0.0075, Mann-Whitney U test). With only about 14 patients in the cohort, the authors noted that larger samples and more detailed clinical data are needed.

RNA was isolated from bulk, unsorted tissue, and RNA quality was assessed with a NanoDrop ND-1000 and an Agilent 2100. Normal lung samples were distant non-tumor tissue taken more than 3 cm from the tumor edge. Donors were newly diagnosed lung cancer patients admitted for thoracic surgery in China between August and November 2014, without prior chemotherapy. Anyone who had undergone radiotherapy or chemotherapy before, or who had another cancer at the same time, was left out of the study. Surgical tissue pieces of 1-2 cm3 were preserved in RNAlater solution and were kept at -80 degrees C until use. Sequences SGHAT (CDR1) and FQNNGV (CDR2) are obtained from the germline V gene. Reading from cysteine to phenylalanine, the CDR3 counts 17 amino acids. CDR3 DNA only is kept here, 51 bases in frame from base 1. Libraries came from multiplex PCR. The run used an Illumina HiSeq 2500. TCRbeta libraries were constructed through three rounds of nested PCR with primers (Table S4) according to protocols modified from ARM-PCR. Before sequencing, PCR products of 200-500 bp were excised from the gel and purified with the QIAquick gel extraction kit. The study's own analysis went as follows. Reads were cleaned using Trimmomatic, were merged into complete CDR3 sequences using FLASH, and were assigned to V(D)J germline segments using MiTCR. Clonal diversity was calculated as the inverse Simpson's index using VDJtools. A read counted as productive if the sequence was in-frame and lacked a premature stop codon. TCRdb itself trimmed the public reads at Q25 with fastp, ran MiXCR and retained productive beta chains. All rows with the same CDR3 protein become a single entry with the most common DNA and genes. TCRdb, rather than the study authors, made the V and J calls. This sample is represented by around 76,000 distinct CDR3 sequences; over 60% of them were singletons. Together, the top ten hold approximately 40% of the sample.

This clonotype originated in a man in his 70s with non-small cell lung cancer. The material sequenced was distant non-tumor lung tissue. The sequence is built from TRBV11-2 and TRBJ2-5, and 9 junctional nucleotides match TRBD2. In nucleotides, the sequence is TGTGCCAACAGCTTAGCGTTAGCGGGGGATACTCAAGAGACCCAGTACTTC. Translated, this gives CANSLALAGDTQETQYF.